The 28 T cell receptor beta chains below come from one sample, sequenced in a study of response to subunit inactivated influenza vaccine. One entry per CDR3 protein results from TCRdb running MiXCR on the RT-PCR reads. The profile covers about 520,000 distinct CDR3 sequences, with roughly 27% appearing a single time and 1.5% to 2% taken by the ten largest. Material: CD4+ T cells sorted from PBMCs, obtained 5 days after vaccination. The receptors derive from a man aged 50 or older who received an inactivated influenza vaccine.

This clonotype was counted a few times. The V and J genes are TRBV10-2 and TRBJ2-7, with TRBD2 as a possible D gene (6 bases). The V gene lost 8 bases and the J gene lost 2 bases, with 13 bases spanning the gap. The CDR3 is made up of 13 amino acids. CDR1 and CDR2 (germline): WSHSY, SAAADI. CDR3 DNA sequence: TGCGCCAGCGGAGGGACGGGACCCTACGAGCAGTACTTC. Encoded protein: CASGGTGPYEQYF.

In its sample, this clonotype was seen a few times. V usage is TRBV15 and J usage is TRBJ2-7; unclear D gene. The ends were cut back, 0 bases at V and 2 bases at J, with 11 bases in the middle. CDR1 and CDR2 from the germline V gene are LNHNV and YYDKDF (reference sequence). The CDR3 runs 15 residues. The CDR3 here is CATSRDRSRPYEQYF. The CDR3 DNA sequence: TGTGCCACCAGCAGAGATCGGTCCAGACCCTACGAGCAGTACTTC.

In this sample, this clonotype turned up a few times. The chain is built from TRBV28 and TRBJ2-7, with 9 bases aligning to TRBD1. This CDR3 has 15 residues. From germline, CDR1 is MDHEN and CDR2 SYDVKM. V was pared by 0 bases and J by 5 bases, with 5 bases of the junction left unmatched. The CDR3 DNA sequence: TGTGCCAGCAGTTTATGGGGACAGGGTAGGGACGAGCAGTACTTC. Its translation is CASSLWGQGRDEQYF. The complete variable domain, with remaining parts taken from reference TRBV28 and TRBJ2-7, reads DVKVTQSSRYLVKRTGEKVFLECVQDMDHENMFWYRQDPGLGLRLIYFSYDVKMKEKGDIPEGYSVSREKKERFSLILESASTNQTSMYLCASSLWGQGRDEQYFGPGTRLTVT.

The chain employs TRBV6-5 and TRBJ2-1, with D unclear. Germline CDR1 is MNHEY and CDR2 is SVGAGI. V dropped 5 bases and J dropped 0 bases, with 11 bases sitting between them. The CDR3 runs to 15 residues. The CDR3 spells CASSPRLSSYNEQFF. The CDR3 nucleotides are TGTGCCAGCAGTCCTCGATTATCCTCCTACAATGAGCAGTTCTTC.

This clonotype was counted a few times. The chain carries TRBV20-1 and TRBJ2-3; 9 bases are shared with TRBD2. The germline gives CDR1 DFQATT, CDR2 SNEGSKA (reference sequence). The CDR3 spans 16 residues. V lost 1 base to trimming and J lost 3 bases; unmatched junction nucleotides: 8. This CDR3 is CSARAFSGGGTDTQYF. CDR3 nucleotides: TGCAGTGCTAGAGCTTTTAGCGGGGGAGGTACAGATACGCAGTATTTT.

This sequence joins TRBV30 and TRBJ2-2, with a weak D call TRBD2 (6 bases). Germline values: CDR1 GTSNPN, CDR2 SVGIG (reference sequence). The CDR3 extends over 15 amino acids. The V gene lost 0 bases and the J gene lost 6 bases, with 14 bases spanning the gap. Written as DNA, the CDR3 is TGTGCCTGGAGTGTACGCCGGGGGAGAGCCGGGGAGCTGTTTTTT. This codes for CAWSVRRGRAGELFF.

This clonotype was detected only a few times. CDR3 amino acids: CVSAGTSVGGETQYF. In DNA, the CDR3 is TGTGTCTCGGCGGGGACTAGCGTAGGGGGAGAGACCCAGTACTTC. V usage is TRBV6-1 and J usage is TRBJ2-5, with 10 positions matching TRBD2. The CDR3 consists of 15 residues. The V gene's germline CDR1 is MNHNS and CDR2 SASEGT.

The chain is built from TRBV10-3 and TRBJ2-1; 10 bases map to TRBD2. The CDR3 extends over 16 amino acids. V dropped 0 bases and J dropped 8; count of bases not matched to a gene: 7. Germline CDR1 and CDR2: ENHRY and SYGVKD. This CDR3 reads CAISESGLAGVHEQFF. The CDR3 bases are TGTGCCATCAGTGAGTCGGGCCTAGCGGGAGTCCATGAGCAGTTCTTC.

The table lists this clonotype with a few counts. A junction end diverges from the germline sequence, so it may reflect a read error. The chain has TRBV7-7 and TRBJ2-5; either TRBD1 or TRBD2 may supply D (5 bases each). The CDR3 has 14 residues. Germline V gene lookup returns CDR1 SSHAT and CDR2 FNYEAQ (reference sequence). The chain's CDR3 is CASSLYGGQETQYF. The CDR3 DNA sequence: TGTGCTAGCAGCTTGTATGGGGGCCAAGAGACCCAGTACTTC.

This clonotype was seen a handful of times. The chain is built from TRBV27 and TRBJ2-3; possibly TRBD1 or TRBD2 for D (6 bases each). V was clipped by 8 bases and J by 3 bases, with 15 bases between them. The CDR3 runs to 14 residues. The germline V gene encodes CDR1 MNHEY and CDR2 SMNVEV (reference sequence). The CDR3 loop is CASRAQGRTDTQYF. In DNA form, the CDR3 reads TGTGCCAGCCGAGCGCAGGGGAGGACAGATACGCAGTATTTT.

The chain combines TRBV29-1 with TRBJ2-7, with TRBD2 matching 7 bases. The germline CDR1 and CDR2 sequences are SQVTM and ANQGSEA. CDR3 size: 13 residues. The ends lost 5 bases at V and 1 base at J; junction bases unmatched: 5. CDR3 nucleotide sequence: TGCAGCGTTTGGAAGGGAGGGTCCTACGAGCAGTACTTC. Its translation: CSVWKGGSYEQYF.

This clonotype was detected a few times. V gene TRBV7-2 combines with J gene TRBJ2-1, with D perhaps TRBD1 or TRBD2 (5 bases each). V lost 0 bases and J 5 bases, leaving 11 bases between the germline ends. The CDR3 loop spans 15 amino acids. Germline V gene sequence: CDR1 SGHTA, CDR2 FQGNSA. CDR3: CASSLALGANNEQFF. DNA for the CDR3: TGTGCCAGCAGCTTAGCGCTCGGGGCCAACAATGAGCAGTTCTTC.

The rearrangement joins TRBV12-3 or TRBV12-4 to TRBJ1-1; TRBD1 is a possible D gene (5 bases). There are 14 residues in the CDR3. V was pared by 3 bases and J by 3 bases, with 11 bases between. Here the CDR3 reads CASSLGPPDTEAFF. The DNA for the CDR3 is TGTGCCAGCAGTTTGGGGCCCCCGGACACTGAAGCTTTCTTT.

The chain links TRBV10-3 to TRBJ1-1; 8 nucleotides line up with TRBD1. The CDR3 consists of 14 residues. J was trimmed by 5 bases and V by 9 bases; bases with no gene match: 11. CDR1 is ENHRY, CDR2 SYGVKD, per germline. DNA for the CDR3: TGTGCCATTGGGACAGGCTCTCGGGGAACTGAAGCTTTCTTT. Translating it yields CAIGTGSRGTEAFF.

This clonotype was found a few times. The CDR3 sequence is CASSEGGNSPLHF. The DNA of the CDR3 is TGTGCCAGCAGTGAAGGGGGTAATTCACCCCTCCACTTT. This chain uses TRBV25-1 with TRBJ1-6, with D perhaps matching TRBD1 (5 bases). Germline loops: CDR1 MGHDK, CDR2 SYGVNS. With 2 bases removed from V and 6 bases from J, the gap between germline ends came to 5 bases. The CDR3 runs to 13 residues.

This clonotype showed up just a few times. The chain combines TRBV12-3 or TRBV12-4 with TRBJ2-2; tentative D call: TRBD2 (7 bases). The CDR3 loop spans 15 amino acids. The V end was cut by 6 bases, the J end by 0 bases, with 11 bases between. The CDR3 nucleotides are TGTGCCAGCAGGGGGGGGGCGTCGAACACCGGGGAGCTGTTTTTT. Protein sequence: CASRGGASNTGELFF.

CDR3 sequence: CASSLRVLGGTDTQYF. The DNA of the CDR3 is TGTGCCAGCAGCTTGCGAGTCCTTGGAGGCACAGATACGCAGTATTTT. The chain joins TRBV5-6 to TRBJ2-3; D unclear. Germline V gene sequence: CDR1 SGHDT, CDR2 YYEEEE. V lost 1 base, J lost 1 base, and 13 bases lay in between. The CDR3 runs to 16 residues.

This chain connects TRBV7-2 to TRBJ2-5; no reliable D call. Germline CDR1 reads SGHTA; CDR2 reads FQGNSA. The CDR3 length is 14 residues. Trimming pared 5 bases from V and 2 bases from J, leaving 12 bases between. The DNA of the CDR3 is TGTGCCAGCAGCCGCACTGCCCTTCAAGAGACCCAGTACTTC. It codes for CASSRTALQETQYF.

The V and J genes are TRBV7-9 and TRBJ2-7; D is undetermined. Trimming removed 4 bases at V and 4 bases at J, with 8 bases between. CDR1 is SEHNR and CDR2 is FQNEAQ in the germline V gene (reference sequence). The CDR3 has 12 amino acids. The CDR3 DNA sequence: TGTGCCAGCAGCTCATTTTTGTACGAGCAGTACTTC. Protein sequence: CASSSFLYEQYF.

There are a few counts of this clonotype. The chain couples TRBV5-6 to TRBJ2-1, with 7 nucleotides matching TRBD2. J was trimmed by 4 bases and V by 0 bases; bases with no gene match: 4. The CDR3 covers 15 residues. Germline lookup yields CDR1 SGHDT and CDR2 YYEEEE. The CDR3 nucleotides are TGTGCCAGCAGCTTGGGACTAGCAGAGTACAATGAGCAGTTCTTC. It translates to CASSLGLAEYNEQFF.

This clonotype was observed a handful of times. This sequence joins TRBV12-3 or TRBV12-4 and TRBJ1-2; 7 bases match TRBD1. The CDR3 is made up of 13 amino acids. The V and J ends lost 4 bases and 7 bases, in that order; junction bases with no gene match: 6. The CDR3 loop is CASSSRGKGGYTF. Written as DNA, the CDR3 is TGTGCCAGCAGTTCCAGGGGGAAAGGTGGCTACACCTTC.

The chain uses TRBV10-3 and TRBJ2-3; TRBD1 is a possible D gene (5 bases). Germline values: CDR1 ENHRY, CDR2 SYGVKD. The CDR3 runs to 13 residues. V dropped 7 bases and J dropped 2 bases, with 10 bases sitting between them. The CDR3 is CAINGAATDTQYF. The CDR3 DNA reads TGTGCCATCAATGGGGCGGCCACAGATACGCAGTATTTT.

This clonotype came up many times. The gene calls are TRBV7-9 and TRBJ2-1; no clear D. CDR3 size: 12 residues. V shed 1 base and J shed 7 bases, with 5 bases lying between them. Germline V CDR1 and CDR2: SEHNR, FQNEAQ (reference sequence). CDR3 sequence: CASSLGWNEQFF. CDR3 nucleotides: TGTGCCAGCAGCTTAGGGTGGAATGAGCAGTTCTTC.

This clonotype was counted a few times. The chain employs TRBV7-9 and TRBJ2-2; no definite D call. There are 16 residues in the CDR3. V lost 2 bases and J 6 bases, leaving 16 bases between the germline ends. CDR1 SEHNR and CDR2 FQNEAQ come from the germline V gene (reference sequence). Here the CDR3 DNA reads TGTGCCAGCAGCTTACAGAATTTAATTATTTCCGGGGAGCTGTTTTTT. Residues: CASSLQNLIISGELFF.

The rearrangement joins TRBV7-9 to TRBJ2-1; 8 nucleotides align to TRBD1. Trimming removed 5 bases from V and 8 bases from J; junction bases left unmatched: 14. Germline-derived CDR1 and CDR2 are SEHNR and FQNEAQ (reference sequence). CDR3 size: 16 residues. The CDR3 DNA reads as TGTGCCAGCAGCGCGGACAGGGTGTCTATTAAGGATGAGCAGTTCTTC. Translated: CASSADRVSIKDEQFF.

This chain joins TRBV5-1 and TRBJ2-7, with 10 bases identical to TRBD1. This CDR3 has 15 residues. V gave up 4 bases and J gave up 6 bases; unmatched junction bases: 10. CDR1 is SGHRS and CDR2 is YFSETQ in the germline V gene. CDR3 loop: CASSTPGTGDAEQYF. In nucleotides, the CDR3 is TGCGCCAGCAGCACACCCGGGACAGGGGACGCCGAGCAGTACTTC.

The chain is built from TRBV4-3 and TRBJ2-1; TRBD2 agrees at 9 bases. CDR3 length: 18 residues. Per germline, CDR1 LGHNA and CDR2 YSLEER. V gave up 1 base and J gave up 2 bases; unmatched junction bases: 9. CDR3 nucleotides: TGCGCCAGCAGCCAAGCGGCGGGAGGGCCGGTCGCCTACAATGAGCAGTTCTTC. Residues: CASSQAAGGPVAYNEQFF.

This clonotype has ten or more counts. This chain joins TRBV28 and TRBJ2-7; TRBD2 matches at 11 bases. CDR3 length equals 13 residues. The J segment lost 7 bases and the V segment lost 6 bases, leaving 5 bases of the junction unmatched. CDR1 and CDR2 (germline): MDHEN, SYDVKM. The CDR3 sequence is CASSLAGGGEQYF. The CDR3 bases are TGTGCCAGCAGCCTAGCGGGAGGCGGTGAGCAGTACTTC.